The TCR beta chain described here comes from a study of CD8 T cells in ankylosing spondylitis. Notes on the study in general: Enrichment of disease-linked clones was reportedly significant in matched ankylosing spondylitis synovial fluid.

TCR beta libraries were made by quantitative 5'-RACE with molecular barcodes. TCRdb called the 5' RACE reads again in MiXCR, with one record for every CDR3 protein. The sample consists of around 130,000 distinct CDR3 sequences, 6% to 8.5% of them appearing once. The sample holds many counts of this clonotype. What it recognizes is unknown. This CDR3 is 15 amino acids long. Germline-derived CDR1 and CDR2 are PRHDT and FYEKMQ (reference sequence). V was cut by 2 bases and J by 2 bases, with 10 bases left in between. The TCR comes from a male donor with ankylosing spondylitis or in good health (not recorded which). The source material was blood, either unsorted or a sorted T cell fraction (not recorded which). The chain combines TRBV13 with TRBJ1-5; D call uncertain. The CDR3 sequence: CASSLSRHGNQPQHF. In nucleotides, the CDR3 is TGTGCCAGCAGCTTAAGCCGGCACGGCAATCAGCCCCAGCATTTT.